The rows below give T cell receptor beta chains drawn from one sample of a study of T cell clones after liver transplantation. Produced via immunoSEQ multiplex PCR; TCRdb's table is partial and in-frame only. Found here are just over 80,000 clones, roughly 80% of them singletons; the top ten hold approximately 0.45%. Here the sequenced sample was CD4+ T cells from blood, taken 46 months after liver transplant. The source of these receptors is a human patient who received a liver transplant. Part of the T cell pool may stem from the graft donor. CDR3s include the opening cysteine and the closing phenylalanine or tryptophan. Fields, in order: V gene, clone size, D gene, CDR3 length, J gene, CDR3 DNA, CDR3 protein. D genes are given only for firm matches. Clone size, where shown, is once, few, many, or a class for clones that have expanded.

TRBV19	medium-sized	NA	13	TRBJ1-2	TGTGCCAGTGGAGCGCGAGGGAACTATGGCTACACCTTC	CASGARGNYGYTF
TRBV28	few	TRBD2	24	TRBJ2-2	TGTGCCAGCAGTTCCAAAACCCGCTTCCCCCCAGGACTAGCGGGAGCCCGATACACCGGGGAGCTGTTTTTT	CASSSKTRFPPGLAGARYTGELFF
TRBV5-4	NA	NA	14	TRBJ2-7	TGTGCCAGCAGCTTGGCCGGCGGGGGCCACGAGCAGTACTTC	CASSLAGGGHEQYF
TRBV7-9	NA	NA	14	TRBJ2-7	TGTGCCAGCAGCTTCGTGGGCGGGAACTACGAGCAGTACTTC	CASSFVGGNYEQYF
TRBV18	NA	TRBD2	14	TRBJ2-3	TGTGCCAGCTCACCGGGACTAGTAACAGATACGCAGTATTTT	CASSPGLVTDTQYF
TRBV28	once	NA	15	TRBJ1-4	TGTGCCAGCAGTTTTCCGGATGGGGGGACCGAAAAACTGTTTTTT	CASSFPDGGTEKLFF
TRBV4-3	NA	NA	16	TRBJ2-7	TGCGCCAGCAGCCAAGAGGGCAGACCGAGCTCCTACGAGCAGTACTTC	CASSQEGRPSSYEQYF
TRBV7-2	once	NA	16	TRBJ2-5	TGTGCCAGCAGCTTAGGTACAGGGGGAGGGCGAGAGACCCAGTACTTC	CASSLGTGGGRETQYF
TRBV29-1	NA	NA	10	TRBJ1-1	TGCAGCGCATACGACACTGAAGCTTTCTTT	CSAYDTEAFF
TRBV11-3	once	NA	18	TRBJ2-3	TGTGCCAGCAGCTTAGGGGGCCGAATCAGGCAGCTCAAGGATACGCAGTATTTT	CASSLGGRIRQLKDTQYF
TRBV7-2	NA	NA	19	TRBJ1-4	TGTGCCAGCAGCTCCCATCACCCCTCGACTCCTGCAACTAATGAAAAACTGTTTTTT	CASSSHHPSTPATNEKLFF
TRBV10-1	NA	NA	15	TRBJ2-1	TGCGCCAGCAGTGATTATCTCAGCTCCTACAATGAGCAGTTCTTC	CASSDYLSSYNEQFF
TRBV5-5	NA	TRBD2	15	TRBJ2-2	TGTGCCAGCAGCTGGGACTACACGAACACCGGGGAGCTGTTTTTT	CASSWDYTNTGELFF
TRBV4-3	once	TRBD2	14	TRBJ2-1	TGCGCCAGCAGCCAAGTGGAAGGACTAGGAGAGCAGTTCTTC	CASSQVEGLGEQFF
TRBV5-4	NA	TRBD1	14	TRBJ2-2	TGTGCCAGCAGCCTTAACAGGGGAACCGGGGAGCTGTTTTTT	CASSLNRGTGELFF
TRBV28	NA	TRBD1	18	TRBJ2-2	TGTGCCAGCAGTTTCCCCATGGGACAGGGGAACAACACCGGGGAGCTGTTTTTT	CASSFPMGQGNNTGELFF
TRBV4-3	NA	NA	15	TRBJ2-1	TGCGCCAGCAGCCAAGAAAGTCTACGTGGGGATGAGCAGTTCTTC	CASSQESLRGDEQFF
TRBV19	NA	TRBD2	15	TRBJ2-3	TGTGCCAGTAGTACGACTAGCGGGGACACAGATACGCAGTATTTT	CASSTTSGDTDTQYF
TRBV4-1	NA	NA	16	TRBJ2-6	TGCGCCAGCAGCCAAGACGTATTACCTGGGGCCAACGTCCTGACTTTC	CASSQDVLPGANVLTF
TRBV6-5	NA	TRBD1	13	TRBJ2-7	TGTGCCAGCAGTGTCACAGGGGTGGGGGAGCAGTACTTC	CASSVTGVGEQYF
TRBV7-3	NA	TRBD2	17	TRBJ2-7	TGTGCCAGCAGCTTGGGACTAGCGGGAGAAAAGCCCTACGAGCAGTACTTC	CASSLGLAGEKPYEQYF